The 3 T cell receptor beta chains presented below share a single source sample, sequenced in a study of blood T cell repertoires in COVID-19. The data were produced by immunoSEQ multiplex PCR, yet TCRdb's version contains in-frame clones alone and is incomplete. The sample yields some 110,000 clones, approximately 84% seen once. The sequencing sample was made of peripheral blood. These receptors were obtained from a man aged 40-55 years with acute or convalescent COVID-19.

The chain combines TRBV28 with TRBJ1-2; D might be TRBD1 (5 bases). Germline V CDR1 and CDR2: MDHEN, SYDVKM. This CDR3 region has 14 residues. Trimming shortened V by 3 bases and J by 4 bases, and 12 bases separated the two germline ends. The CDR3 loop is CASSLRDVAYGYTF. The DNA of the CDR3 is TGTGCCAGCAGTTTGCGGGACGTAGCCTATGGCTACACCTTC.

This clone was detected once. The chain joins TRBV6-5 to TRBJ2-7, with TRBD1 matching 12 bases. Per germline, CDR1 MNHEY and CDR2 SVGAGI. V lost 7 bases to trimming and J lost 5 bases; unmatched junction nucleotides: 9. CDR3 length: 15 residues. CDR3 sequence (DNA): TGTGCCAGCACTCCTGGGACAGGGGGCGGTCACGAGCAGTACTTC. This gives the protein CASTPGTGGGHEQYF.

The chain recombines TRBV6-2 or TRBV6-3 with TRBJ2-3; 8 bases align to TRBD2. Germline CDR1 is MNHEY and CDR2 is SVGEGT. V lost 2 bases and J lost 7; bases outside the gene matches: 5. The CDR3 has 14 residues. CDR3 sequence: CASSYAQRGNTQYF. In DNA form, the CDR3 reads TGTGCCAGCAGTTACGCGCAGCGGGGGAATACGCAGTATTTT.